A selection of T cell receptor beta chains follows, all from one sample in a study of blood T cell repertoires in COVID-19. Using immunoSEQ multiplex PCR, the repertoire was profiled, and TCRdb retains in-frame clones only, with some absent. This table holds roughly 170,000 clones, around four fifths found once. Sequencing was done on a sample of peripheral blood. These receptors were collected from a man in his forties who had recovered from COVID-19. CDR3s include the opening cysteine and the closing phenylalanine or tryptophan. D genes are given only for firm matches. Clone sizes are given selectively: once, few, many, or a class where the clone is expanded.

clone_size d_call j_call v_call cdr3_aa cdr3_nt
NA TRBD1 TRBJ2-3 TRBV5-6 CASSSPGQDTDTQYF TGTGCCAGCAGTAGTCCGGGACAGGACACAGATACGCAGTATTTT
NA NA TRBJ2-6 TRBV27 CASRARARNVLTF TGTGCCAGCAGGGCCAGGGCCCGGAACGTCCTGACTTTC
NA NA TRBJ1-2 TRBV27 CASRSGRGAVGYTF TGTGCCAGCCGGTCTGGACGGGGGGCAGTTGGCTACACCTTC
few TRBD1 TRBJ2-1 TRBV5-5 CASSAWTGTYNEQFF TGTGCCAGCAGCGCCTGGACAGGGACCTACAATGAGCAGTTCTTC
NA NA TRBJ1-1 TRBV21-1 CASSYRGDPEAFF TGTGCCAGCAGCTACAGGGGGGACCCTGAAGCTTTCTTT
NA TRBD1 TRBJ1-1 TRBV6-5 CASSKTGVGTEAFF TGTGCCAGCAGTAAGACAGGGGTCGGCACTGAAGCTTTCTTT
NA NA TRBJ2-5 TRBV5-1 CASSLTLALKETQYF TGCGCCAGCAGCTTGACCCTAGCGCTCAAAGAGACCCAGTACTTC
few NA TRBJ1-2 TRBV11-3 CASSPDMAYGYTF TGTGCCAGCAGCCCGGACATGGCCTATGGCTACACCTTC
NA TRBD1 TRBJ1-1 TRBV6-5 CASRGDRATEAFF TGTGCCAGCAGGGGGGACAGGGCCACTGAAGCTTTCTTT
few TRBD1 TRBJ1-2 TRBV7-2 CASSLGTGGNYGYTF TGTGCCAGCAGCTTAGGGACAGGGGGAAACTATGGCTACACCTTC
once NA TRBJ2-6 TRBV28 CASSPRGAGANVLTF TGTGCCAGCAGTCCCCGTGGAGCTGGGGCCAACGTCCTGACTTTC
many NA TRBJ1-1 TRBV6-6 CASTQTREAFF TGTGCCAGCACTCAAACTCGAGAAGCTTTCTTT
NA TRBD2 TRBJ2-1 TRBV19 CASSIDGVTGGYNEQFF TGTGCCAGTAGTATAGACGGTGTGACGGGAGGCTACAATGAGCAGTTCTTC
NA NA TRBJ2-1 TRBV24-1 CATSVSGAYNEQFF TGTGCCACCAGTGTGTCGGGGGCCTACAATGAGCAGTTCTTC
NA NA TRBJ1-1 TRBV6-2/TRBV6-3 CASSFTDITEAFF TGTGCCAGCAGTTTCACGGACATCACTGAAGCTTTCTTT
NA TRBD1 TRBJ2-3 TRBV7-8 CASSLVGQGTDTQYF TGTGCCAGCAGCTTAGTAGGACAGGGCACAGATACGCAGTATTTT
NA NA TRBJ2-2 TRBV24-1 CATTRQAFGELFF TGTGCCACCACCCGTCAGGCTTTCGGGGAGCTGTTTTTT
many NA TRBJ1-1 TRBV2 CANRQYTEAFF TGTGCCAACAGACAGTACACTGAAGCTTTCTTT
NA NA TRBJ1-1 TRBV29-1 CSVHGLLEAFF TGCAGCGTCCACGGTCTTCTTGAAGCTTTCTTT
NA NA TRBJ2-1 TRBV2 CASLGGPDEQFF TGTGCCAGCCTGGGGGGGCCCGATGAGCAGTTCTTC
NA NA TRBJ2-7 TRBV18 CASSPASSPYEQYF TGTGCCAGCTCACCTGCGAGTTCCCCCTACGAGCAGTACTTC
NA TRBD2 TRBJ2-3 TRBV7-2 CASSLDSGRRLDTQYF TGTGCCAGCAGCTTAGATAGCGGGAGGAGATTAGATACGCAGTATTTT
NA NA TRBJ1-2 TRBV7-9 CASSLGGAVGGGYTF TGTGCCAGCAGCTTAGGCGGGGCCGTTGGGGGAGGCTACACCTTC
NA NA TRBJ2-5 TRBV27 CASSWGRQETQYF TGTGCCAGCAGTTGGGGGCGGCAAGAGACCCAGTACTTC